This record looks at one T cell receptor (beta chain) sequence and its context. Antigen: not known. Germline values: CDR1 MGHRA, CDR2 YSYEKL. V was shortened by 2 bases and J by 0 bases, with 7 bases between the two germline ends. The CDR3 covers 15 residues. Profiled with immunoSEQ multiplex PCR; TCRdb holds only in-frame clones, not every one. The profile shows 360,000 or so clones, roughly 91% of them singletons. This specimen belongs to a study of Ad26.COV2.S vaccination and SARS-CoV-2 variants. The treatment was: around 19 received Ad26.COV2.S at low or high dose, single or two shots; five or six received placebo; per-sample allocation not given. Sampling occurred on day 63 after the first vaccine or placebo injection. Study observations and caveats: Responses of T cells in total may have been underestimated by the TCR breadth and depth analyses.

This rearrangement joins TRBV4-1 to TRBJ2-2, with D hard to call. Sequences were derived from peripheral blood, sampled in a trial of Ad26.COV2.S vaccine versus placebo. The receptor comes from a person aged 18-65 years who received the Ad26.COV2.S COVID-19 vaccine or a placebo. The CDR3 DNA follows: TGCGCCAGCAGCCAACGTGGCGCGAACACCGGGGAGCTGTTTTTT. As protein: CASSQRGANTGELFF.